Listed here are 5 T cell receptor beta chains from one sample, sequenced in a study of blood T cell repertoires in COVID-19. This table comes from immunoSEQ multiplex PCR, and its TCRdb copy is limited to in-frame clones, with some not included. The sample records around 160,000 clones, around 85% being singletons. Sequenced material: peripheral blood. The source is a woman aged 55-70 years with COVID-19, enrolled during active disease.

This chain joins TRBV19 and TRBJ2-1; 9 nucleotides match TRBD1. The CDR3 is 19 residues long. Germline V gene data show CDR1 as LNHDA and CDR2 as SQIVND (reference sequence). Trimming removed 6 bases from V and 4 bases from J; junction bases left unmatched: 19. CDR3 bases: TGTGCCAGTAGATACCGGGACAGGGTTCCCGGGGAGGCTTACAATGAGCAGTTCTTC. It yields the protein CASRYRDRVPGEAYNEQFF.

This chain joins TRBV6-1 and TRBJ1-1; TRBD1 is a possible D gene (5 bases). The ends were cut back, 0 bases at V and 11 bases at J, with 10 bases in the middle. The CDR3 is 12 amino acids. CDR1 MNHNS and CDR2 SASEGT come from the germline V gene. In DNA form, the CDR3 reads TGTGCCAGCAGTGAAGCGCACTCAGGGGCTTTCTTT. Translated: CASSEAHSGAFF.

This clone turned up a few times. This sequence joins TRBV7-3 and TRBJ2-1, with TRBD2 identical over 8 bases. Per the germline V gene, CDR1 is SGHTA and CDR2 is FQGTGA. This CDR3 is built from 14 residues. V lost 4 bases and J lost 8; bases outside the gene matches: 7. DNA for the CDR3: TGTGCCAGCAGCTCCTATAGCGGGGCCGATGAGCAGTTCTTC. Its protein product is CASSSYSGADEQFF.

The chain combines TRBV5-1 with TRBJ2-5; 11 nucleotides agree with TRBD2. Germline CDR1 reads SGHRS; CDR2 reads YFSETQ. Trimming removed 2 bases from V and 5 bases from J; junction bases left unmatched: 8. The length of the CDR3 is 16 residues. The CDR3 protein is CASSFGSGGAGETQYF. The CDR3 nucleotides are TGCGCCAGCAGCTTTGGTAGCGGGGGGGCCGGGGAGACCCAGTACTTC.

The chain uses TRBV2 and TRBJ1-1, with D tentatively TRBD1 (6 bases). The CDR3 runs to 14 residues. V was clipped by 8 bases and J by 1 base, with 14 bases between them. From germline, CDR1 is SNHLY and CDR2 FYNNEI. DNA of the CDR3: TGTGCCAGCTTCCCGGGACACACGAACACTGAAGCTTTCTTT. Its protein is CASFPGHTNTEAFF.